The 32 T cell receptor beta chains given below trace back to one sample, sequenced in a study of patients and donors after allogeneic stem cell transplantation. MiXCR, run by TCRdb on the RT-PCR reads, gives a single entry per CDR3 protein. The table lists roughly 230,000 distinct CDR3 sequences, 11% to 15% of them singletons. The sequencing sample was made of blood, either unsorted or a sorted T cell fraction (not recorded which). The source of these receptors is a human donor who was either an allogeneic HSCT recipient or a stem cell or donor lymphocyte infusion donor (not recorded which). It is not recorded whose cells these are; they may come from a transplant donor.

This clonotype was detected many times. The V gene is TRBV29-1, the J gene TRBJ2-1, with D possibly matching TRBD1 (6 bases). Per the germline V gene, CDR1 is SQVTM and CDR2 is ANQGSEA. Between the trimmed V and J ends, which lost 6 bases and 6 bases, there was a span of 15 bases. The CDR3 loop spans 13 amino acids. The CDR3 spells CSVRPVGGNEQFF. For the CDR3, the DNA is TGCAGCGTGCGTCCGGTAGGGGGCAATGAGCAGTTCTTC.

This clonotype was found many times. The chain has TRBV9 and TRBJ1-2; D unresolved. This CDR3 has 15 residues. The germline V and J ends were trimmed by 0 bases and 4 bases, with 13 bases remaining between them. The V gene's germline CDR1 is SGDLS and CDR2 YYNGEE. The CDR3 is CASSVEPSGIYGYTF. The CDR3 DNA reads as TGTGCCAGCAGCGTAGAACCCAGCGGAATCTATGGCTACACCTTC.

This clonotype was counted ten times or more. J is TRBJ1-3 and V is TRBV5-1; a possible D gene is TRBD1 (6 bases). The CDR3 sequence is 16 residues long. Between the trimmed V and J ends, which lost 3 bases and 0 bases, there was a span of 13 bases. In germline, CDR1 is SGHRS, CDR2 YFSETQ. The CDR3 loop reads CASSSGGGRSGNTIYF. The CDR3, as DNA: TGCGCCAGCAGCTCTGGGGGGGGCCGCTCTGGAAACACCATATATTTT.

J is TRBJ2-1 and V is TRBV9; TRBD2 agrees at 11 bases. The CDR3 is made up of 16 amino acids. V was clipped by 3 bases and J by 10 bases; unmatched bases: 12. Looked up from germline, CDR1 is SGDLS and CDR2 is YYNGEE. CDR3 nucleotide sequence: TGTGCCAGCAGCGGTACTAGCGGGAGTCCTACAGGGGAGCAGTTCTTC. Amino acid sequence: CASSGTSGSPTGEQFF.

The rearrangement uses TRBV5-1 and TRBJ1-1; D call uncertain. This CDR3 is built from 13 residues. In germline, CDR1 is SGHRS, CDR2 YFSETQ. The V gene lost 2 bases and the J gene lost 1 base, with 6 bases spanning the gap. In DNA form, the CDR3 reads TGCGCCAGCAGCTTTATGGAGAACACTGAAGCTTTCTTT. This gives the protein CASSFMENTEAFF.

This clonotype has just a few counts. The V and J genes are TRBV7-2 and TRBJ1-1; a weak D match, TRBD1 (6 bases). This CDR3 comprises 15 residues. Trimming left V 4 bases short and J 3 bases short, with 15 bases between. Germline CDR1 SGHTA, CDR2 FQGNSA. CDR3 sequence reads: CASSSGGSVYTEAFF. CDR3 DNA sequence: TGTGCCAGCAGCTCTGGGGGCAGCGTTTACACTGAAGCTTTCTTT.

This clonotype was detected ten times or more. This chain connects TRBV12-3 or TRBV12-4 to TRBJ2-7; D call uncertain. V was clipped by 2 bases and J by 4 bases, with 6 bases between them. The CDR3 runs 12 residues. The DNA of the CDR3 is TGTGCCAGCAGTTTACATGGATACGAGCAGTACTTC. It yields the protein CASSLHGYEQYF.

This clonotype was detected only a few times. The rearrangement links TRBV4-2 to TRBJ2-3, with a weak D call TRBD1 (5 bases). The CDR3 covers 16 residues. Germline CDR1 reads LGHNA; CDR2 reads YNFKEQ. V gave up 0 bases and J gave up 3 bases, with 13 bases separating them. CDR3 protein: CASSQEGRGLTDTQYF. The CDR3 DNA reads TGTGCCAGCAGCCAAGAAGGTAGGGGTTTGACAGATACGCAGTATTTT.

This chain links TRBV11-2 with TRBJ2-1, with D uncertain. The CDR3 length is 13 residues. Deletions cut 4 bases from V and 4 bases from J, with 8 bases between. CDR1 and CDR2 from the germline V gene are SGHAT and FQNNGV. This CDR3 is CASSSELYNEQFF. DNA of the CDR3: TGTGCCAGCAGCTCGGAACTTTACAATGAGCAGTTCTTC.

The V and J genes are TRBV30 and TRBJ2-1; D may match TRBD1 or TRBD2 (5 bases each). Trimming stripped 7 bases from V and 5 bases from J, with 12 bases between. This CDR3 contains 12 residues. Germline CDR1 GTSNPN, CDR2 SVGIG (reference sequence). CDR3: CASPGPNNEQFF. In DNA, the CDR3 is TGTGCCTCCCCGGGACCCAACAATGAGCAGTTCTTC.

This clonotype was seen a few times. The chain joins TRBV5-6 to TRBJ2-1; the match to TRBD2 covers 10 bases. V shed 1 base and J 15 bases; nucleotides not matched to a gene: 10. This CDR3 has 14 residues. Germline loops: CDR1 SGHDT, CDR2 YYEEEE. The CDR3 spells CASSLQSSGGRGFF. DNA of the CDR3: TGTGCCAGCAGCTTGCAGTCTAGCGGGGGCCGGGGGTTCTTC.

The table lists this clonotype with many counts. For the CDR3, the DNA is TGTGCCAGCAGCTTAAGGGGAGGGAGCACTGAAGCTTTCTTT. Protein: CASSLRGGSTEAFF. V is TRBV7-3 and J is TRBJ1-1; D gene ambiguous. The germline CDR1 and CDR2 sequences are SGHTA and FQGTGA. The CDR3 runs 14 residues. V lost 1 base and J 4 bases, leaving 10 bases between the germline ends.

Note on this clonotype: A much larger clone lies one base from this, so it may be a read error. J is TRBJ2-2 and V is TRBV12-3 or TRBV12-4; D possibly matches TRBD1 or TRBD2 (6 bases each). This CDR3 has 16 residues. CDR3 sequence (DNA): TGTGCCAGCAGTTTAGGCAGGGGAGAGGACACCGGGGGGCTGTTTTTT. Encoded protein: CASSLGRGEDTGGLFF.

This chain uses TRBV4-2 with TRBJ2-3, with 10 nucleotides matching TRBD2. CDR1 is LGHNA, CDR2 YNFKEQ, per germline. This CDR3 is 16 amino acids long. V trimming: 0 bases; J trimming: 5 bases; junction bases outside the gene matches: 5. CDR3 amino acids: CASSQDTSGGEDTQYF. The CDR3 coding sequence is TGTGCCAGCAGCCAAGATACGAGCGGGGGGGAAGATACGCAGTATTTT.

J is TRBJ2-5 and V is TRBV6-1; weak D call: TRBD2 (6 bases). The V gene lost 8 bases and the J gene lost 4 bases, with 14 bases spanning the gap. The length of the CDR3 is 13 residues. From germline, CDR1 is MNHNS and CDR2 SASEGT. As DNA, the CDR3 is TGTGCCAGCGGGGTCGGGAGAACAGAGACCCAGTACTTC. This gives the protein CASGVGRTETQYF.

Notes on this clonotype: This may be a read error, as it is one base from a much larger clone. V usage is TRBV29-1 and J usage is TRBJ1-2, with D maybe TRBD1 (6 bases). The CDR3 sequence is 13 residues long. The germline gives CDR1 SQVTM, CDR2 ANQGSEA. Trimming stripped 2 bases from V and 4 bases from J, with 11 bases between. CDR3 residues: CSVESGTLYGYTF. The CDR3 coding sequence is TGCAGCGTTGAATCAGGGACACTCTATGGCTACACCTTC.

In its sample, this clonotype was seen a few times. This sequence joins TRBV12-3 or TRBV12-4 and TRBJ1-1, with D perhaps TRBD1 (5 bases). This CDR3 has 11 residues. The ends were cut back, 3 bases at V and 8 bases at J, with 7 bases in the middle. In DNA, the CDR3 is TGTGCCAGCAGTTTGGGACTGGAAGCTTTCTTT. Protein product: CASSLGLEAFF.

This clonotype came up a few times. The chain has TRBV10-3 and TRBJ2-2; 9 positions agree with TRBD1. This CDR3 region has 15 residues. J lost 5 bases, V lost 11 bases, and 12 bases had no gene match. The germline V gene has CDR1 ENHRY and CDR2 SYGVKD. The CDR3 bases are TGTGCCCATCGGGCGGACAGGGGAAGGACCGGGGAGCTGTTTTTT. It yields the protein CAHRADRGRTGELFF.

The table lists this clonotype with many counts. The chain carries TRBV30 and TRBJ1-6; the D gene is possibly TRBD1 (5 bases). The germline gives CDR1 GTSNPN, CDR2 SVGIG (reference sequence). The V end was cut by 3 bases, the J end by 9 bases, with 15 bases between. This CDR3 has 14 amino acids. The CDR3 loop is CAWSLRGEGSPLHF. CDR3 bases: TGTGCCTGGAGCCTCCGGGGGGAGGGTTCACCCCTCCACTTT.

The V and J genes are TRBV30 and TRBJ2-1; 8 nucleotides align to TRBD2. Unmatched junction bases numbered 6, after V lost 2 bases and J lost 3 bases. CDR3 length: 15 amino acids. Germline CDR1 and CDR2: GTSNPN and SVGIG (reference sequence). DNA of the CDR3: TGTGCCTGGAGTCTGTCGGCGGGAGGCTACAATGAGCAGTTCTTC. As protein: CAWSLSAGGYNEQFF.

The sample holds a few counts of this clonotype. The chain employs TRBV4-1 and TRBJ2-3; the D gene is possibly TRBD2 (6 bases). Per the germline V gene, CDR1 is MGHRA and CDR2 is YSYEKL. Trimming stripped 8 bases from V and 2 bases from J, with 17 bases between. The CDR3 length is 15 residues. CDR3 amino acids: CASGTGTGATDTQYF. The DNA for the CDR3 is TGCGCCAGCGGAACGGGGACTGGAGCCACAGATACGCAGTATTTT.

V and J are TRBV20-1 and TRBJ1-2, with D perhaps matching TRBD1 (5 bases). With 3 bases removed from V and 0 bases from J, the gap between germline ends came to 8 bases. The CDR3 covers 13 residues. Per the germline V gene, CDR1 is DFQATT and CDR2 is SNEGSKA (reference sequence). The CDR3 loop is CSARTTANYGYTF. For the CDR3, the DNA is TGCAGTGCTAGGACGACAGCTAACTATGGCTACACCTTC.

The chain combines TRBV7-9 with TRBJ1-2; possible D gene TRBD1, 6 bases. CDR3 length: 13 amino acids. The V gene's germline CDR1 is SEHNR and CDR2 FQNEAQ (reference sequence). Trimming cost V 1 base and J 8 bases, with 11 bases left between them. CDR3 in DNA: TGTGCCAGCAGCTTAGAGCAGGGGATGGGCTACACCTTC. This codes for CASSLEQGMGYTF.

CDR3 region: CASSPRRREYEQFF. As DNA, the CDR3 is TGTGCCAGCAGCCCCAGGCGGCGGGAGTATGAGCAGTTCTTC. The chain combines TRBV7-8 with TRBJ2-1, with 7 nucleotides matching TRBD2. This CDR3 has 14 amino acids. Germline V gene sequence: CDR1 SGHVS, CDR2 FQNEAQ. After removal of 5 bases from V and 8 bases from J, the junction contained 9 bases not matched to a gene.

The V call is TRBV7-6, the J call TRBJ2-3; D might be TRBD2 (7 bases). This CDR3 comprises 16 residues. The V gene's germline CDR1 is SGHVS and CDR2 FNYEAQ. V was clipped by 3 bases and J by 0 bases, with 13 bases between them. In DNA form, the CDR3 reads TGTGCCAGCAGCTTCGGGGGGCGGGGAAGCACAGATACGCAGTATTTT. It encodes CASSFGGRGSTDTQYF.

V usage is TRBV6-4 and J usage is TRBJ2-3, with D possibly being TRBD2 (5 bases). V was cut by 5 bases and J by 0 bases, with 12 bases left in between. The CDR3 consists of 15 residues. Per the germline V gene, CDR1 is MRHNA and CDR2 is SNTAGT. The CDR3 loop is CASSRDYSSTDTQYF. CDR3 sequence (DNA): TGTGCCAGCAGTCGCGACTACTCTAGCACAGATACGCAGTATTTT.

This clonotype was seen at least ten times. V and J are TRBV12-3 or TRBV12-4 and TRBJ2-3; 8 bases are shared with TRBD1. This CDR3 is built from 15 residues. J lost 6 bases, V lost 6 bases, and 11 bases had no gene match. CDR3 coding DNA: TGTGCCAGCAGGGCGACAGGGGCCATGGGGGATACGCAGTATTTT. It encodes CASRATGAMGDTQYF.

The chain joins TRBV5-6 to TRBJ2-3, with TRBD2 as a possible D gene (6 bases). The length of the CDR3 is 16 residues. V lost 4 bases and J lost 1, with 16 bases in between. Per germline, CDR1 SGHDT and CDR2 YYEEEE. The CDR3 coding sequence is TGTGCCAGCAGCCCTCTGGGCGGGAAGGGCACAGATACGCAGTATTTT. Protein sequence: CASSPLGGKGTDTQYF.

There are a few counts of this clonotype. The rearrangement links TRBV7-8 to TRBJ1-2; 9 bases match TRBD1. The CDR3 runs 14 residues. Germline V gene sequence: CDR1 SGHVS, CDR2 FQNEAQ. V gave up 4 bases and J gave up 4 bases; unmatched junction bases: 4. For the CDR3, the DNA is TGTGCCAGCAGCTCCGGGACAGGGTCCTATGGCTACACCTTC. This sequence encodes CASSSGTGSYGYTF.

At least ten counts were recorded for this clonotype. This sequence joins TRBV12-3 or TRBV12-4 and TRBJ2-7, with TRBD2 identical over 7 bases. The CDR3 is 15 amino acids. V trimming: 6 bases; J trimming: 4 bases; junction bases outside the gene matches: 12. The CDR3 spells CASSGGKLRSYEQYF. CDR3 coding DNA: TGTGCCAGCAGCGGGGGGAAACTACGATCATACGAGCAGTACTTC.

This clonotype was counted between two and nine times. The chain uses TRBV9 and TRBJ1-2; D perhaps matches TRBD1 (6 bases). Trimming took 0 bases from V and 8 from J, leaving 11 bases between them. The CDR3 is 13 residues long. The germline gives CDR1 SGDLS, CDR2 YYNGEE. The CDR3 spells CASSVEGVGGYTF. The CDR3 DNA sequence: TGTGCCAGCAGCGTAGAGGGGGTAGGCGGCTACACCTTC.

This clonotype was detected a few times. V gene TRBV18 combines with J gene TRBJ2-7; no clear D. CDR1 KGHSH and CDR2 LQKENI come from the germline V gene. The CDR3 has 14 residues. V was cut by 6 bases and J by 1 base, with 13 bases left in between. In DNA, the CDR3 is TGTGCCAGCTCGACCGGACGGACGTCCTACGAGCAGTACTTC. Amino acids: CASSTGRTSYEQYF.